Presented here are 26 T cell receptor beta chains from one specimen sequenced in a study of graft-versus-host responses after intestinal transplantation. These receptors have no known antigen. Here immunoSEQ multiplex PCR was the method, and the copy in TCRdb shows in-frame clones only, minus some. This sample has about 90,000 clones, with about 93% found just once. Sequenced here: unstimulated CD8+ T cells sorted from spleen or lymph node cells, sampled before transplant. The receptor set was obtained from a human donor who was the organ donor for an intestinal transplant.

The chain couples TRBV4-2 to TRBJ2-4; D is possibly TRBD2 (7 bases). CDR1 and CDR2 from the germline V gene are LGHNA and YNFKEQ. Trimming took off 1 base at V and 8 bases at J, with 18 bases between the two ends. The length of the CDR3 is 16 residues. DNA of the CDR3: TGTGCCAGCAGCCAAGGGGGGGGCCCTATTTTGGACATTCAGTACTTC. This encodes CASSQGGGPILDIQYF.

J is TRBJ2-1 and V is TRBV5-6; 9 bases fit TRBD1. V shed 2 bases and J 4 bases; nucleotides not matched to a gene: 7. The CDR3 extends over 16 amino acids. The germline gives CDR1 SGHDT, CDR2 YYEEEE. CDR3 sequence reads: CASSFGWDRVYNEQFF. CDR3 coding DNA: TGTGCCAGCAGCTTCGGATGGGACAGGGTTTACAATGAGCAGTTCTTC.

The genes are TRBV28 and TRBJ1-1; D is possibly TRBD1 (5 bases). V lost 7 bases and J lost 0, with 21 bases in between. The CDR3 is made up of 17 amino acids. CDR1 is MDHEN and CDR2 is SYDVKM in the germline V gene. The CDR3 is CASTIPREGPMNTEAFF. For the CDR3, the DNA is TGTGCCAGCACCATCCCCAGGGAGGGACCTATGAACACTGAAGCTTTCTTT.

This chain links TRBV28 with TRBJ2-1, with TRBD2 as a possible D gene (6 bases). V dropped 6 bases and J dropped 6 bases, with 24 bases sitting between them. The CDR3 is 17 amino acids. Germline V lookup: CDR1 MDHEN, CDR2 SYDVKM. CDR3 region: CASSRRPGTGDANEQFF. DNA for the CDR3: TGTGCCAGCAGCCGACGACCAGGGACGGGAGATGCCAATGAGCAGTTCTTC.

A note on this clone: Relative to the germline gene, one junction end is altered; a read error may explain this. V gene TRBV5-4 combines with J gene TRBJ2-7, with 9 bases that match TRBD2. This CDR3 comprises 16 residues. CDR1 SGHNT and CDR2 YYREEE come from the germline V gene (reference sequence). The CDR3 protein is CASSQRAGGLSSEQYF. For the CDR3, the DNA is TGCGCCAGCAGCCAAAGGGCGGGAGGGCTATCATCCGAGCAGTACTTC.

The CDR3 is CASSDPRQGATNEKLFF. The CDR3 nucleotides are TGCGCCAGCAGTGACCCTAGGCAGGGCGCAACTAATGAAAAACTGTTTTTT. V and J are TRBV10-1 and TRBJ1-4; D is possibly TRBD1 (5 bases). This CDR3 is 17 amino acids long. Per the germline V gene, CDR1 is WNHNN and CDR2 is SYGVQD (reference sequence). The V and J ends lost 3 bases and 0 bases respectively, with 14 bases between them.

The J gene is TRBJ2-3, the V gene TRBV27, with 15 bases that match TRBD2. In germline, CDR1 is MNHEY, CDR2 SMNVEV (reference sequence). Trimming removed 7 bases from V and 2 bases from J; junction bases left unmatched: 22. There are 22 residues in the CDR3. In DNA form, the CDR3 reads TGTGCCAGCACCCCCGGGCCCTTTAAGGAAGGGACTAGCGGGGGGCCCACAGATACGCAGTATTTT. It yields the protein CASTPGPFKEGTSGGPTDTQYF.

The chain couples TRBV6-4 to TRBJ1-4; D remains unclear. The CDR3 spans 13 residues. V was cut by 2 bases and J by 8 bases, with 9 bases left in between. The germline V gene encodes CDR1 MRHNA and CDR2 SNTAGT. The CDR3 DNA reads as TGTGCCAGCAGTGACGCCCCGGGGGAAAAACTGTTTTTT. Protein: CASSDAPGEKLFF.

A word on this clone: The same CDR3 is also encoded by other DNA sequences in this sample. The chain carries TRBV19 and TRBJ2-1; no definite D call. In germline, CDR1 is LNHDA, CDR2 SQIVND (reference sequence). The CDR3 consists of 18 residues. V was pared by 0 bases and J by 1 base, with 16 bases between. CDR3 sequence (DNA): TGTGCCAGTAGTATAGATGATCCCGCGAGTTCATCCTACAATGAGCAGTTCTTC. It specifies CASSIDDPASSSYNEQFF.

V and J are TRBV10-3 and TRBJ1-5, with D tentatively TRBD1 (5 bases). The V end lost 7 bases, the J end lost 6 bases, and 13 bases lay between the germline ends. Looked up from germline, CDR1 is ENHRY and CDR2 is SYGVKD. CDR3 length: 13 residues. CDR3 sequence: CAITLPQGQPQHF. CDR3 nucleotide sequence: TGTGCCATCACTCTACCCCAGGGTCAGCCCCAGCATTTT.

This chain connects TRBV15 to TRBJ2-3, with D tentatively TRBD1 (6 bases). The CDR3 totals 16 residues. Germline CDR1 LNHNV, CDR2 YYDKDF (reference sequence). Trimming removed 7 bases at V and 6 bases at J, with 23 bases between. CDR3 DNA sequence: TGTGCCACCACTAACCGGGGCGCGATGAGGGGGGATACGCAGTATTTT. This gives the protein CATTNRGAMRGDTQYF. The full variable domain, rest sourced from reference TRBV15 and TRBJ2-3, is DAMVIQNPRYQVTQFGKPVTLSCSQTLNHNVMYWYQQKSSQAPKLLFHYYDKDFNNEADTPDNFQSRRPNTSFCFLDIRSPGLGDTAMYLCATTNRGAMRGDTQYFGPGTRLTVL.

This chain joins TRBV4-1 and TRBJ1-1, with D maybe TRBD1 (6 bases). This CDR3 has 14 residues. Germline lookup yields CDR1 MGHRA and CDR2 YSYEKL. Between the trimmed V and J ends, which lost 4 bases and 0 bases, there was a span of 9 bases. In DNA form, the CDR3 reads TGCGCCAGCAGCCGCGGACAGATGAACACTGAAGCTTTCTTT. Protein sequence: CASSRGQMNTEAFF.

The chain joins TRBV9 to TRBJ2-2; 9 bases map to TRBD2. V dropped 4 bases and J dropped 5; count of bases not matched to a gene: 12. Germline values: CDR1 SGDLS, CDR2 YYNGEE. The CDR3 consists of 17 residues. CDR3 sequence (DNA): TGTGCCAGCAGCCCCCGAGGTAGCGGGAGAGGAACCGGGGAGCTGTTTTTT. Protein product: CASSPRGSGRGTGELFF.

This chain links TRBV7-6 with TRBJ2-1, with 7 bases matching TRBD2. The CDR3 has 15 residues. The germline CDR1 and CDR2 sequences are SGHVS and FNYEAQ. The junction had 11 bases not matched to a gene; V was cut back by 5 bases and J by 7 bases. CDR3 DNA: TGTGCCAGCAGCACCCAGGTTGGGGGGGGGAATGAGCAGTTCTTC. Protein: CASSTQVGGGNEQFF.

The chain recombines TRBV15 with TRBJ1-5; D gene unclear. CDR3 length equals 11 residues. The V gene lost 8 bases and the J gene lost 5 bases, with 7 bases spanning the gap. The V gene's germline CDR1 is LNHNV and CDR2 YYDKDF (reference sequence). The CDR3 loop is CATGGDQPQHF. Written as DNA, the CDR3 is TGTGCCACCGGAGGAGATCAGCCCCAGCATTTT. Supplemented by reference TRBV15 and TRBJ1-5, the full variable domain reads DAMVIQNPRYQVTQFGKPVTLSCSQTLNHNVMYWYQQKSSQAPKLLFHYYDKDFNNEADTPDNFQSRRPNTSFCFLDIRSPGLGDTAMYLCATGGDQPQHFGDGTRLSIL.

The V gene is TRBV7-8, the J gene TRBJ2-7; 8 bases map to TRBD1. There are 15 residues in the CDR3. Germline V CDR1 and CDR2: SGHVS, FQNEAQ. V was clipped by 3 bases and J by 0 bases; unmatched bases: 4. The CDR3 DNA sequence: TGTGCCAGCAGCTTTCGGGACAGGTTCTCCTACGAGCAGTACTTC. As protein: CASSFRDRFSYEQYF.

This chain links TRBV5-8 with TRBJ1-2, with D unclear. Germline loops: CDR1 SGHTS, CDR2 YDEGEE. Trimming took off 3 bases at V and 5 bases at J, with 2 bases between the two ends. The CDR3 has 10 residues. CDR3 in amino acids: CASSSYGYTF. The CDR3 DNA sequence: TGTGCCAGCAGCTCTTATGGCTACACCTTC.

The chain has TRBV19 and TRBJ2-1; the D gene is possibly TRBD1 (5 bases). Trimming removed 5 bases from V and 1 base from J, with 6 bases in between. The CDR3 covers 13 residues. Per the germline V gene, CDR1 is LNHDA and CDR2 is SQIVND (reference sequence). Here the CDR3 reads CASSQGSYNEQFF. CDR3 nucleotide sequence: TGTGCCAGTAGTCAGGGTTCCTACAATGAGCAGTTCTTC.

This chain joins TRBV6-1 and TRBJ1-2, with 7 bases aligning to TRBD1. This CDR3 contains 14 residues. CDR1 and CDR2 (germline): MNHNS, SASEGT. J lost 4 bases, V lost 7 bases, and 9 bases had no gene match. The CDR3 coding sequence is TGTGCCAGCACCCCAAACCGGGACAGCTATGGCTACACCTTC. Translating it yields CASTPNRDSYGYTF.

The chain carries TRBV27 and TRBJ2-7, with D possibly matching TRBD2 (5 bases). Trimming took 2 bases from V and 2 from J, leaving 16 bases between them. There are 16 residues in the CDR3. Germline CDR1 and CDR2: MNHEY and SMNVEV (reference sequence). The CDR3 DNA sequence: TGTGCCAGCAGTTTAGACGCCCCCCGCGGGCCCTACGAGCAGTACTTC. As protein: CASSLDAPRGPYEQYF.

The V gene is TRBV27, the J gene TRBJ1-1; D ambiguous. Trimming cost V 4 bases and J 3 bases, with 9 bases left between them. CDR3 length equals 13 residues. In germline, CDR1 is MNHEY, CDR2 SMNVEV (reference sequence). This CDR3 reads CASSSYIDTEAFF. Written as DNA, the CDR3 is TGTGCCAGCAGTTCGTACATTGACACTGAAGCTTTCTTT.

This chain uses TRBV28 with TRBJ2-7, with D possibly TRBD1 on 6 matching bases. The length of the CDR3 is 14 residues. CDR1 MDHEN and CDR2 SYDVKM come from the germline V gene. Trimming took 4 bases from V and 5 from J, leaving 15 bases between them. DNA of the CDR3: TGTGCCAGCAGTTCCGCCGTTGGACAGAACGAGCAGTACTTC. It yields the protein CASSSAVGQNEQYF.

The V and J genes are TRBV2 and TRBJ2-7; D is ambiguous. The V gene lost 6 bases and the J gene lost 9 bases, with 12 bases spanning the gap. Germline CDR1 and CDR2: SNHLY and FYNNEI. The CDR3 is made up of 11 amino acids. Here the CDR3 DNA reads TGTGCCAGCAGCGTCGCCGTCGGGCAGTACTTC. It yields the protein CASSVAVGQYF.

The rearrangement uses TRBV28 and TRBJ2-2; perhaps TRBD2 as D (7 bases). The CDR3 length is 16 residues. The germline V and J ends were trimmed by 6 bases and 5 bases, with 19 bases remaining between them. Germline V CDR1 and CDR2: MDHEN, SYDVKM. The CDR3 spells CASRPWGGRETGELFF. CDR3 bases: TGTGCCAGCAGACCCTGGGGGGGGCGCGAGACCGGGGAGCTGTTTTTT.

This chain uses TRBV10-3 with TRBJ2-1, with TRBD1 matching over 8 bases. V trimming: 2 bases; J trimming: 6 bases; junction bases outside the gene matches: 6. The CDR3 consists of 15 residues. CDR1 ENHRY and CDR2 SYGVKD come from the germline V gene. CDR3 DNA sequence: TGTGCCATCAGTGAGCCCCCGGGACAGGTCAATGAGCAGTTCTTC. Its protein is CAISEPPGQVNEQFF.

This clone has a single count. The chain is built from TRBV29-1 and TRBJ2-2; D remains ambiguous. CDR1 and CDR2 (germline): SQVTM, ANQGSEA. Trimming took off 4 bases at V and 0 bases at J, with 6 bases between the two ends. This CDR3 contains 13 residues. The CDR3 DNA reads as TGCAGCGTTGTATTTTCGAACACCGGGGAGCTGTTTTTT. This encodes CSVVFSNTGELFF.